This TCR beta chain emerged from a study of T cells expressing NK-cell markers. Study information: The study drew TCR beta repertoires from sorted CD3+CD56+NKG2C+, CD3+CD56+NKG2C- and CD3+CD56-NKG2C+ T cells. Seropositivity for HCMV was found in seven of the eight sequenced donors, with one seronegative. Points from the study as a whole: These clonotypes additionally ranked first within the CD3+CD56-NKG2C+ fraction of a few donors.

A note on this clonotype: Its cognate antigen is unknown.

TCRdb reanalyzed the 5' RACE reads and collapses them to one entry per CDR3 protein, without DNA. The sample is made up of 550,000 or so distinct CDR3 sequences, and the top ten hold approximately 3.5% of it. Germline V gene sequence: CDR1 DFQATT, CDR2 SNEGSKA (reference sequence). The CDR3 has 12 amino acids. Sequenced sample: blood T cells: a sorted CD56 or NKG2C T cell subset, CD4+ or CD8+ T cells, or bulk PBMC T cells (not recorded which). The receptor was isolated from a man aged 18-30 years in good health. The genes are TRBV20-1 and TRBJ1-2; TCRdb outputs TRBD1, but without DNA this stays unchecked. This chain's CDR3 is CSAPRTAYGYTF.